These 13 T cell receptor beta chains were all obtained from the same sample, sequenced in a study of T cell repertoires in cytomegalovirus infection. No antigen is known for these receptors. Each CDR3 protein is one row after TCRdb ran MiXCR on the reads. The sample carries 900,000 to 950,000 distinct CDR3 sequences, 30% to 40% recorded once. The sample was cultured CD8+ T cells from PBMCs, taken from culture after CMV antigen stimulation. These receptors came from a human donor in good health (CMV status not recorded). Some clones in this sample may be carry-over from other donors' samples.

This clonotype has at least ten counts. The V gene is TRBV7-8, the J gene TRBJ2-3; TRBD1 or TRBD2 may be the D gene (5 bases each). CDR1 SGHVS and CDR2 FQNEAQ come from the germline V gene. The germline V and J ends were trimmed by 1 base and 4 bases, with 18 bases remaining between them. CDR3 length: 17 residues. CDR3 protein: CASSLVPGMWDPDTQYF. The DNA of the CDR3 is TGTGCCAGCAGCTTAGTACCCGGGATGTGGGACCCAGATACGCAGTATTTT.

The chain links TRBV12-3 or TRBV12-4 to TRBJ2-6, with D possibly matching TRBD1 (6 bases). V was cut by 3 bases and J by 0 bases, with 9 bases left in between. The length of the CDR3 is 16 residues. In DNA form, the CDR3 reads TGTGCCAGCAGTTTTGGGACACACTCTGGGGCCAACGTCCTGACTTTC. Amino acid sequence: CASSFGTHSGANVLTF.

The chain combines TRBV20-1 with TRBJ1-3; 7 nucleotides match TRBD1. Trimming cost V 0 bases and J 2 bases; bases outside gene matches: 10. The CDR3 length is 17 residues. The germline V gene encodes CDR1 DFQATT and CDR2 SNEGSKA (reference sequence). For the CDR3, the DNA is TGCAGTGCTAGAGAGAGGGGGCAGGGCGTTCCTGGAAACACCATATATTTT. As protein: CSARERGQGVPGNTIYF.

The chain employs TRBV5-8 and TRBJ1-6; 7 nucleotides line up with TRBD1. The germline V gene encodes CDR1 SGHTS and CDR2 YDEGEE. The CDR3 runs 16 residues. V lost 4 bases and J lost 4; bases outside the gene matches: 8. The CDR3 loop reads CASSRPPGQYNSPLHF. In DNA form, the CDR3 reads TGTGCCAGCAGCAGGCCTCCGGGACAGTATAATTCACCCCTCCACTTT.

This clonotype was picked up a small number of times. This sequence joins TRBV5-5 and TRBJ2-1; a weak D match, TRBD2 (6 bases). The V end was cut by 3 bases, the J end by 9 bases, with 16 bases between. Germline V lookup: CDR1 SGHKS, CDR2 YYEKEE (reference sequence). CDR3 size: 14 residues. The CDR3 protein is CASSSDFPEGEQFF. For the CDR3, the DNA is TGTGCCAGCAGCTCGGACTTCCCGGAGGGTGAGCAGTTCTTC.

The CDR3 spells CARRFTGGKGETQYF. CDR3 sequence (DNA): TGCGCCAGGAGGTTTACAGGGGGCAAAGGAGAGACCCAGTACTTC. The chain joins TRBV5-1 to TRBJ2-5; 9 nucleotides line up with TRBD1. Germline lookup yields CDR1 SGHRS and CDR2 YFSETQ. V lost 8 bases, J lost 4 bases, and 12 bases stayed unmatched. The CDR3 is 15 amino acids.

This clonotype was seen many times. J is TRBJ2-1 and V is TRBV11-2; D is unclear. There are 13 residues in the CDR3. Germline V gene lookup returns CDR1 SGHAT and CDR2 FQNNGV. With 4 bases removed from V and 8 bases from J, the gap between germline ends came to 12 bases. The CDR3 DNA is TGTGCCAGCAGCTATGACGGCAAGCATGAGCAGTTCTTC. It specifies CASSYDGKHEQFF.

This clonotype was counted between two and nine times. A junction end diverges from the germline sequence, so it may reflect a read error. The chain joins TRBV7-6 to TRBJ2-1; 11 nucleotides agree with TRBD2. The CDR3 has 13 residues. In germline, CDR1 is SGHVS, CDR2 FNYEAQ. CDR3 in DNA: TGTGCCAGCACCTTAGCGGGGGGGCCTGAGCAGTTCTTC. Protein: CASTLAGGPEQFF.

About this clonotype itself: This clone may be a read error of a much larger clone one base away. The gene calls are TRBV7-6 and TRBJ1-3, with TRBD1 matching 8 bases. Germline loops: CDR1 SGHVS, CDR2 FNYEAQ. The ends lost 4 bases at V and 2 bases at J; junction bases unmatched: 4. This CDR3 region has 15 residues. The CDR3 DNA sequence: TGTGCCAGCAGCTCCCCGGACAGGGCTGGAAACACCATATATTTT. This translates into CASSSPDRAGNTIYF. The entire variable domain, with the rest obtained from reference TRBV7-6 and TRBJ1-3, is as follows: GAGVSQSPRYKVTKRGQDVALRCDPISGHVSLYWYRQALGQGPEFLTYFNYEAQQDKSGLPNDRFSAERPEGSISTLTIQRTEQRDSAMYRCASSSPDRAGNTIYFGEGSWLTVV.

The CDR3 is CASSLPPARGGYNEQFF. CDR3 sequence (DNA): TGTGCCAGCAGCTTGCCCCCGGCGCGGGGGGGTTACAATGAGCAGTTCTTC. This chain links TRBV7-9 with TRBJ2-1; TRBD2 agrees at 9 bases. This CDR3 has 17 amino acids. Germline V gene sequence: CDR1 SEHNR, CDR2 FQNEAQ (reference sequence). Losses at the gene ends were 3 bases for V and 4 bases for J; bases not matched to a gene: 10. Filled out from reference TRBV7-9 and TRBJ2-1, the complete variable domain reads DTGVSQNPRHKITKRGQNVTFRCDPISEHNRLYWYRQTLGQGPEFLTYFQNEAQLEKSRLLSDRFSAERPKGSFSTLEIQRTEQGDSAMYLCASSLPPARGGYNEQFFGPGTRLTVL.

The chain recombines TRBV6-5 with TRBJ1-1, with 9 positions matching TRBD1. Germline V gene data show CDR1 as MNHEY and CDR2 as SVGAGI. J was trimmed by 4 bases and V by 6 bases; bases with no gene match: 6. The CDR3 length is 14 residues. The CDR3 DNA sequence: TGTGCCAGCAGAAGTCAGACAGGGGGCACTGAAGCTTTCTTT. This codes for CASRSQTGGTEAFF.

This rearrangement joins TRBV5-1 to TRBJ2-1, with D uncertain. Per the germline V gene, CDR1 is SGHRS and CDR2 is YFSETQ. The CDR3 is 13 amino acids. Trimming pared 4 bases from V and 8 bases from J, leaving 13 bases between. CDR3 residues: CASSLDRLDEQFF. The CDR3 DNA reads TGCGCCAGCAGCCTCGACCGCCTAGATGAGCAGTTCTTC.

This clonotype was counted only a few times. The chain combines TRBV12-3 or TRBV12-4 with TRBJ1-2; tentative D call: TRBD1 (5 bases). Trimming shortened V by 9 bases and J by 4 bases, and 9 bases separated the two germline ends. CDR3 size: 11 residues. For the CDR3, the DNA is TGTGCCAGTGAAGACAGCTATGGCTACACCTTC. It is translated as CASEDSYGYTF.